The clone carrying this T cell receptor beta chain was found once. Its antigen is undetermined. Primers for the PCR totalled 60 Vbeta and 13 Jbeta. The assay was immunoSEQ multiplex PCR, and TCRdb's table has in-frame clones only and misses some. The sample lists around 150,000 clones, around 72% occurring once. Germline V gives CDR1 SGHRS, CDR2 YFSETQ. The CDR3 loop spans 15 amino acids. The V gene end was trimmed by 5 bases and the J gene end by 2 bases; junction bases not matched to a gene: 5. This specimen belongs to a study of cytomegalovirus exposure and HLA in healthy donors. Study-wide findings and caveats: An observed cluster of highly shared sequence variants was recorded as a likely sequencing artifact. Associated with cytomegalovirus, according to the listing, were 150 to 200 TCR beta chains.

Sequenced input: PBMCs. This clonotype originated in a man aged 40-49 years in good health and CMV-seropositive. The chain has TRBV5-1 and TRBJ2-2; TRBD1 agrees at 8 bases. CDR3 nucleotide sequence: TGCGCCAGCAGTCCCGGGACAGGAAACACCGGGGAGCTGTTTTTT. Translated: CASSPGTGNTGELFF.